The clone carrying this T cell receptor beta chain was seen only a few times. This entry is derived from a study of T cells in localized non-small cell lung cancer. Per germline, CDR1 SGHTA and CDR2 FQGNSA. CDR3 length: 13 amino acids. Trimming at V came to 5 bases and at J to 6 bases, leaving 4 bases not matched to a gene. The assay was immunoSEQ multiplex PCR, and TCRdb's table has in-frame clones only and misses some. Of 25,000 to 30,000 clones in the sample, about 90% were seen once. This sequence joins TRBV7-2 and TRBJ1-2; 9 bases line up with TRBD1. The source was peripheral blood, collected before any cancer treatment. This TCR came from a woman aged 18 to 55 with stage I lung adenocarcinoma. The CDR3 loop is CASSLRDRDGYTF. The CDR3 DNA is TGTGCCAGCAGCCTAAGGGACAGGGATGGCTACACCTTC.